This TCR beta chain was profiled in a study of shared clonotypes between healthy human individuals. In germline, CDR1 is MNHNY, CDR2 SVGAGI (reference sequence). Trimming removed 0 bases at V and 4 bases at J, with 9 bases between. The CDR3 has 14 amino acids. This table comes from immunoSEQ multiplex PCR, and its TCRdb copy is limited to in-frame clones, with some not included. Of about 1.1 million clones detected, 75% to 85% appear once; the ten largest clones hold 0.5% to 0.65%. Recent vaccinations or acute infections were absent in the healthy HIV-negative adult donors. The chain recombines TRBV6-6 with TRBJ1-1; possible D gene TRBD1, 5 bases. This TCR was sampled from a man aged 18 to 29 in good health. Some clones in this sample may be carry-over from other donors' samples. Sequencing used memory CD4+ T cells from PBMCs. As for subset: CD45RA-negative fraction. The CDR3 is CASSYSGGATEAFF. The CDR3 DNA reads TGTGCCAGCAGTTACTCGGGGGGAGCCACTGAAGCTTTCTTT.